The TCR beta chain under discussion was sequenced for a study of blood T cell repertoires in COVID-19. Study summary: T cells, B-cell-depleted T cells, or PBMCs provided the cDNA or gDNA that served as material.

Trimming stripped 3 bases from V and 3 bases from J, with 10 bases between. The CDR3 is 14 residues long. CDR1 SGHTA and CDR2 FQGTGA come from the germline V gene. Per the original data handling: Researchers report that nucleated cell counts were estimated from reference gene primer amplification. Method: immunoSEQ multiplex PCR; TCRdb's copy keeps in-frame clones and lacks some. V, J and clone size derive from that table, while D and trimming were established from the DNA sequence. The table lists 90,000 or so clones, around 93% of them singletons. The genes are TRBV7-3 and TRBJ2-3, with D maybe TRBD1 (6 bases). The sequenced material came from peripheral blood. The TCR was taken from a human donor with active COVID-19. The donor label of this sample is uncertain. For the CDR3, the DNA is TGTGCCAGCAGCTTTGGCAGGGGAACAGATACGCAGTATTTT. Its translation: CASSFGRGTDTQYF. Variable domain in full (rest from reference TRBV7-3 and TRBJ2-3): GAGVSQTPSNKVTEKGKYVELRCDPISGHTALYWYRQSLGQGPEFLIYFQGTGAADDSGLPNDRFFAVRPEGSVSTLKIQRTERGDSAVYLCASSFGRGTDTQYFGPGTRLTVL.